The present entry profiles one T cell receptor beta chain with its context. Antigen: not known. A multiplex PCR was run with 60 Vbeta primers and 13 Jbeta primers. Under the authors' procedure: A later analysis tallied roughly 77 million unique TCR beta chains, 8.5 million to 11 million of them shared. TCRdb keeps only in-frame clones here, not all; method: immunoSEQ multiplex PCR. V, J and clone size derive from that table, while D and trimming were established from the DNA sequence. The data show roughly 130,000 clones, approximately 84% seen once. The data are from a study of cytomegalovirus exposure and HLA in healthy donors. Study findings and constraints: For most TCR sequences rarity was the rule, although some public TCRs occurred in many donors. High sensitivity and specificity were reportedly achieved when the classifier diagnosed cytomegalovirus status.

The CDR3 is 16 amino acids. In germline, CDR1 is SGHRS, CDR2 YFSETQ. The V and J ends lost 4 bases and 1 base respectively, with 18 bases between them. Sequenced: PBMCs. This sequence originates from a woman aged 40 to 49 in good health and CMV-seronegative. The chain joins TRBV5-1 to TRBJ2-7; a possible D gene is TRBD2 (6 bases). CDR3 region: CASSRDPGERSYEQYF. The CDR3 DNA reads TGCGCCAGCAGCAGGGACCCGGGGGAGAGATCCTACGAGCAGTACTTC.